This TCR beta chain is drawn from a study of T cell changes during pregnancy in multiple sclerosis. Using immunoSEQ multiplex PCR, the repertoire was profiled, and TCRdb retains in-frame clones only, with some absent. The data hold some 60,000 clones, with 70% to 90% observed a single time. The J segment lost 9 bases and the V segment lost 6 bases, leaving 19 bases of the junction unmatched. The CDR3 contains 15 residues. Germline CDR1 reads SQVTM; CDR2 reads ANQGSEA. This TCR was sampled from a female donor with multiple sclerosis, enrolled in a pregnancy study. Sequencing was performed on peripheral blood, taken after pregnancy. The chain combines TRBV29-1 with TRBJ2-7, with 8 bases fitting TRBD1. The CDR3 bases are TGCAGCGTGATTGGACAGGGCGGATTCGCTGCGGGGCAGTACTTC. It yields the protein CSVIGQGGFAAGQYF.